The 7 T cell receptor beta chains listed next were all sequenced from one sample in a study of cytomegalovirus exposure and HLA in healthy donors. Sequencing used immunoSEQ multiplex PCR; TCRdb keeps in-frame clones, though not all of them. The table records tens of thousands of clones, 95% of them present only once. Material: PBMCs. The receptors stem from a young woman in good health and CMV-seronegative.

The rearrangement joins TRBV9 to TRBJ1-4; D not certain. Trimming cost V 1 base and J 6 bases, with 13 bases left between them. The CDR3 extends over 15 amino acids. The germline V gene has CDR1 SGDLS and CDR2 YYNGEE. CDR3 sequence reads: CASSVSAGGDEKLFF. The CDR3 nucleotides are TGTGCCAGCAGCGTAAGCGCCGGCGGGGATGAAAAACTGTTTTTT.

The rearrangement joins TRBV4-1 to TRBJ2-5; 10 nucleotides agree with TRBD2. J gave up 4 bases and V 0 bases, and 11 bases lay outside the gene matches. The V gene's germline CDR1 is MGHRA and CDR2 YSYEKL. The CDR3 totals 18 residues. CDR3 sequence reads: CASSQDLVSGGPGETQYF. Here the CDR3 DNA reads TGCGCCAGCAGCCAAGATTTGGTTAGCGGGGGGCCGGGAGAGACCCAGTACTTC.

The chain joins TRBV6-1 to TRBJ2-5, with D possibly TRBD1 on 6 matching bases. The CDR3 is 14 amino acids. The germline V gene encodes CDR1 MNHNS and CDR2 SASEGT. Trimming took 7 bases from V and 5 from J, leaving 17 bases between them. CDR3 nucleotide sequence: TGTGCCAGCACGAGAGGGGGACGAGGGGAGACCCAGTACTTC. This codes for CASTRGGRGETQYF.

This clone was found once. The chain uses TRBV18 and TRBJ1-6; 7 bases match TRBD1. Unmatched junction bases numbered 6, after V lost 9 bases and J lost 4 bases. CDR1 and CDR2 from the germline V gene are KGHSH and LQKENI. This CDR3 region has 14 residues. As DNA, the CDR3 is TGTGCCAGTGCGGGACAGCTATATAATTCACCCCTCCACTTT. Protein product: CASAGQLYNSPLHF.

This chain links TRBV18 with TRBJ1-2; no definite D call. Germline loops: CDR1 KGHSH, CDR2 LQKENI. The CDR3 is 16 amino acids. V lost 3 bases and J 0 bases, leaving 14 bases between the germline ends. The CDR3 here is CASSPTLDGANYGYTF. CDR3 DNA: TGTGCCAGCTCACCGACCCTAGACGGTGCTAACTATGGCTACACCTTC.

The CDR3 DNA sequence: TGTGCCAGCAGCCAAGATCTGGCCCGGAGGGACTATGGCTACACCTTC. It encodes CASSQDLARRDYGYTF. The chain joins TRBV4-2 to TRBJ1-2; unclear D gene. This CDR3 is 16 amino acids long. Trimming shortened V by 0 bases and J by 3 bases, and 14 bases separated the two germline ends. Germline CDR1 and CDR2: LGHNA and YNFKEQ.

V usage is TRBV6-5 and J usage is TRBJ1-1; maybe TRBD1 (6 bases). CDR3 length: 11 amino acids. Trimming shortened V by 6 bases and J by 5 bases, and 7 bases separated the two germline ends. Germline V gene data show CDR1 as MNHEY and CDR2 as SVGAGI. The CDR3 here is CASRQGTEAFF. CDR3 coding DNA: TGTGCCAGCAGACAGGGAACTGAAGCTTTCTTT.